This TCR beta chain was captured by sequencing in a study of regulatory T cells in long-lasting Graves disease (TCRdb year 2021). Describing the broader study: Patients with newly diagnosed Graves' disease had been on antithyroid drugs for under 3 months. TCR sequencing covered about 13 persistent and around 20 newly diagnosed Graves' disease patients, some 33 samples in total. The study was conducted in China and was registered as a clinical trial. Peripheral blood TCR sequencing and RNA sequencing compared persistent Graves' disease patients with newly diagnosed Graves' disease patients. Study-level results and caveats: Compared with newly diagnosed patients, patients with persistent Graves' disease had lower TCR Shannon entropy and fewer highly expanded clones, which suggests clonal expansion. As a limitation, the authors acknowledged that the small sample size may reduce accuracy. Only the TCR beta chain was sequenced and analyzed. TRBV28, TRBJ1-2 and TRBJ2-5 were preferentially used in persistent disease, while TRBV20-1 and TRBJ2-1 were favored in newly diagnosed disease. Because the primary lesion, thyroid tissue, could not be accessed, the study looked at peripheral blood alone. Persistent patients shared more public clonotypes among themselves (around 2,500) than newly diagnosed patients did (roughly 910).

For CDR1 and CDR2, the germline V gene lists SNHLY and FYNNEI. V and J lose 5 bases and 7 bases, and a span of 14 bases separates them. The CDR3 starts with the cysteine, ends with the phenylalanine, and has 13 residues. Only the CDR3 region is kept as DNA, spanning 39 bases read in frame from base 1. Libraries were built with multiplex PCR. Sequencing instrument: Illumina HiSeq 4000. TCR beta libraries were built with iRepertoire HTBI primers and Arm-PCR amplification of CDR3 regions. Before sequencing, the PCR products went through gel purification. On the authors' methods: Gene usage analysis of CDR3 amino acid clonotypes relied on the roughly 58 TRBV and about 13 TRBJ segments identified across samples. COPE and FqMerger were used to merge the filtered high-quality paired reads into contigs. BLAST was used to align contigs to the IMGT TRBV, TRBD and TRBJ reference genes, and CDR3 was defined following IMGT. Any clonotype with a frequency above 0.1% was classified as a highly expanded clone. Shannon entropy was used to measure repertoire diversity, and the Gini coefficient was used to measure V-J evenness. Public clonotypes were defined as clonotypes shared by more than one individual. Clones were called with MiXCR by TCRdb after fastp trimmed the public reads at Q25, and only in-frame beta chains were retained. Identical CDR3 proteins give one entry, which carries the most common genes and DNA. The V and J calls shown here were made by TCRdb, not taken from the authors' results. This sample gives about 540,000 distinct CDR3 sequences in total; roughly 12% of them show up just once. The ten largest clonotypes hold 8% to 10% of the sample.

This specimen's time point label, interpreted: newly diagnosed GD, antithyroid drugs for less than 3 months. For both TCR sequencing and RNA sequencing, RNA was extracted from PBMCs using TRIzol. The diagnosis of Graves' disease followed American Thyroid Association guidelines. The patients came from an endocrinology department in Xi'an, China. Each patient gave approximately 8.8 milliliters of peripheral blood, collected in an EDTA anticoagulant tube. Ficoll Paque Plus density gradient separation was used to isolate PBMCs, and no additional T cell sorting was done. An Agilent 2100 Bioanalyzer and agarose gel were used to check RNA quality, and a NanoDrop 2000 was used to measure RNA concentration. This clonotype was recorded many times. What this receptor recognizes is not known. Base qualities are not provided; no much larger clone lies one nucleotide away. These data are also associated with another study on T cells in Graves' hyperthyroidism and ophthalmopathy. The second source states: Stable Graves' hyperthyroidism was defined as no progression to ophthalmopathy during 18 months of follow-up. Hyperthyroidism patients were newly diagnosed, with disease duration under 2 months, and aged 18 to 65 years. Patients with uncontrolled infections, other autoimmune diseases, pregnancy or lactation were excluded. Diagnoses relied on clinical symptoms, serum thyroxine and TRAb, thyroid ultrasound and orbital computed tomography. The TCR CDR3 was subjected to a first round of RT-PCR using the HTBI primer set and the Qiagen OneStep RT-PCR kit. Blood samples also contained most of the expanded thyroid clonotypes (frequency above 0.001), which suggests that blood repertoires may reflect thyroid immune responses. A 13 V-J signature model separated ophthalmopathy from stable hyperthyroidism, with around 88% sensitivity and 81.08% specificity in cross-validation and 80%/75% in testing. In validation, the model predicted progression to ophthalmopathy a median of roughly 6.5 months before onset, with about 64% sensitivity and roughly 72% specificity. TCR V-J signatures able to tell the groups apart were searched for in a discovery cohort of 90 to 100 patients, of whom roughly 42 had Graves' ophthalmopathy and roughly 57 had stable Graves' hyperthyroidism. An independent validation cohort of 18 to 20 hyperthyroidism patients and about 15 patients who later progressed to ophthalmopathy tested prospective prediction of ophthalmopathy. The roughly 91 discovery patients were randomly split 7:3 into training and test sets. Thyroid tissue and blood T-cell repertoires from more than five Graves' hyperthyroidism patients were also compared in the study. Following sampling, methimazole starting at 30 mg daily was given to hyperthyroidism patients, and high-dose intravenous methylprednisolone was given to ophthalmopathy patients. The libraries were constructed in a second round of multiplex PCR and then size-selected and purified. Paired-end sequencing of the libraries was performed with 100 bp reads on an Illumina HiSeq2000. SOAPnuke was used to process the raw data, removing reads that contained adapters or uncalled bases, had a mean Phred below 15, or lacked an exact match to the constant primer or identifier. COPE v1.2.5 was used to merge high-quality paired reads, and clonotypes were defined as unique nucleotide sequences. MiTCR v1.1 was used to align clonotypes to the IMGT TRBV, TRBD and TRBJ reference segments. The analysis was restricted to V-J combinations with a frequency above 0.0001, which together covered about 99% of the repertoires. The TCS score was defined as F50 (clonal expansion) divided by E x V (chaos), with BLOSUM62-based TCRdist calculated between CDR3 peptides within each V-J. Welch's t-statistics and random forest reduced roughly 500 V-J features to 10 to 15, which were used in a naive Bayes classifier (R e1071). No statistical method was used to fix the sample size in advance, and group allocation was not hidden from the investigators. TCR Vbeta CDR3 sequencing of roughly 140 peripheral blood samples (around 45 ophthalmopathy, under 80 hyperthyroidism and 17 progressor patients) is reported in the paper.

Recombination joined TRBV2 with TRBJ1-2, with an unclear D gene assignment. The sample in question was peripheral blood mononuclear cells (PBMCs), obtained at new diagnosis, from a patient treated with antithyroid drugs. This clonotype was obtained from a man aged 30 to 39 with Graves disease. Donor details come from another sample of the same person, matched by shared clones. The CDR3 reads as follows: CASSPALGGGYTF. The sequence in DNA is TGTGCCAGCAGTCCTGCCCTAGGAGGTGGCTACACCTTC.